Presented here are 28 T cell receptor beta chains from one specimen sequenced in a study of blood T cell repertoires in COVID-19. This table comes from immunoSEQ multiplex PCR, and its TCRdb copy is limited to in-frame clones, with some not included. The sample lists over 200,000 clones, about 80% seen once, with 1.8% in the top ten. The sequencing input was PBMCs or T cells enriched from blood (not recorded which). These receptor sequences come from a man aged 60-69 years who had recovered from COVID-19.

This chain's CDR3 is CASSLIFRASGTYNEQFF. In nucleotides, the CDR3 is TGTGCCAGCAGCTTGATTTTTAGGGCTAGCGGGACCTACAATGAGCAGTTCTTC. The rearrangement links TRBV5-6 to TRBJ2-1, with 9 bases lining up with TRBD2. V lost 1 base to trimming and J lost 2 bases; unmatched junction nucleotides: 10. Germline assignment: CDR1 SGHDT and CDR2 YYEEEE. This CDR3 region has 18 residues.

The V and J genes are TRBV4-1 and TRBJ1-1; TRBD1 might be the D (6 bases). Germline loops: CDR1 MGHRA, CDR2 YSYEKL. V dropped 0 bases and J dropped 6 bases, with 17 bases sitting between them. The length of the CDR3 is 16 residues. CDR3 loop: CASSQESTRGNAEAFF. As DNA, the CDR3 is TGCGCCAGCAGCCAAGAAAGTACCAGGGGTAACGCTGAAGCTTTCTTT.

The chain recombines TRBV11-3 with TRBJ1-1; D might be TRBD1 (5 bases). Germline CDR1 and CDR2: SGHNT and YENEEA. Trimming pared 5 bases from V and 4 bases from J, leaving 11 bases between. CDR3 length equals 13 residues. The CDR3 sequence: CASSDSSRTEAFF. The CDR3 region has the DNA TGTGCCAGCAGCGACAGTTCCCGCACTGAAGCTTTCTTT.

This chain uses TRBV4-3 with TRBJ1-6; 7 nucleotides align to TRBD1. The CDR3 length is 13 residues. Germline V lookup: CDR1 LGHNA, CDR2 YSLEER. V shed 5 bases, J shed 10 bases, and the junction held 5 bases outside the gene matches. The CDR3 here is CASSTGVGSPLHF. CDR3 coding DNA: TGCGCCAGCAGCACAGGGGTTGGATCACCCCTCCACTTT.

This chain links TRBV5-1 with TRBJ1-2; TRBD1 matches 7 bases. The length of the CDR3 is 15 residues. CDR1 and CDR2 (germline): SGHRS, YFSETQ. The junction had 5 bases not matched to a gene; V was cut back by 0 bases and J by 3 bases. CDR3 amino acids: CASSLGGGRYYGYTF. The CDR3 bases are TGCGCCAGCAGCTTGGGAGGGGGCCGGTACTATGGCTACACCTTC. The variable domain in full, with the rest retrieved from reference TRBV5-1 and TRBJ1-2, is KAGVTQTPRYLIKTRGQQVTLSCSPISGHRSVSWYQQTPGQGLQFLFEYFSETQRNKGNFPGRFSGRQFSNSRSEMNVSTLELGDSALYLCASSLGGGRYYGYTFGSGTRLTVV.

This chain joins TRBV7-9 and TRBJ1-2, with a weak D call TRBD1 (5 bases). The CDR3 runs 14 residues. CDR1 SEHNR and CDR2 FQNEAQ come from the germline V gene (reference sequence). Trimming removed 1 base at V and 3 bases at J, with 9 bases between. The CDR3 sequence: CASSLGQLYYGYTF. The CDR3 DNA reads as TGTGCCAGCAGCTTAGGACAGCTTTACTATGGCTACACCTTC.

The rearrangement joins TRBV19 to TRBJ1-3, with 7 bases matching TRBD1. Germline V CDR1 and CDR2: LNHDA, SQIVND (reference sequence). Trimming removed 5 bases from V and 2 bases from J; junction bases left unmatched: 9. The CDR3 has 16 residues. CDR3 nucleotide sequence: TGTGCCAGTAGTCCCTCCGCCGACAGGGCTGGAAACACCATATATTTT. Protein sequence: CASSPSADRAGNTIYF.

This clone was detected only a few times. V gene TRBV10-3 combines with J gene TRBJ2-5; 12 bases are a match to TRBD2. The germline V gene encodes CDR1 ENHRY and CDR2 SYGVKD. This CDR3 comprises 17 residues. The junction had 7 bases not matched to a gene; V was cut back by 4 bases and J by 1 base. CDR3 sequence: CAISGALAGGGQETQYF. Written as DNA, the CDR3 is TGTGCCATCAGTGGGGCACTAGCGGGGGGAGGCCAAGAGACCCAGTACTTC.

The chain has TRBV18 and TRBJ1-2, with D tentatively TRBD1 (5 bases). V was shortened by 6 bases and J by 6 bases, with 17 bases between the two germline ends. Germline V gene sequence: CDR1 KGHSH, CDR2 LQKENI. This CDR3 has 14 amino acids. For the CDR3, the DNA is TGTGCCAGCTCCCCCACCTATAAAGGGGATGGCTACACCTTC. Its translation is CASSPTYKGDGYTF.

CDR3 in amino acids: CASSLGTDHYEQYF. The CDR3 nucleotides read TGTGCCAGCAGCCTTGGGACAGACCACTACGAGCAGTACTTC. The chain joins TRBV9 to TRBJ2-7; 7 bases are shared with TRBD1. The V gene end was trimmed by 4 bases and the J gene end by 3 bases; junction bases not matched to a gene: 7. The length of the CDR3 is 14 residues. The germline gives CDR1 SGDLS, CDR2 YYNGEE.

This chain uses TRBV6-1 with TRBJ1-1; D unresolved. V was shortened by 3 bases and J by 3 bases, with 11 bases between the two germline ends. Germline-derived CDR1 and CDR2 are MNHNS and SASEGT. The CDR3 has 14 amino acids. CDR3: CASSDHFRDTEAFF. Here the CDR3 DNA reads TGTGCCAGCAGTGATCATTTTCGGGACACTGAAGCTTTCTTT.

The V and J genes are TRBV18 and TRBJ2-3; D is possibly TRBD2 (5 bases). V was cut by 5 bases and J by 4 bases, with 7 bases left in between. CDR3 length: 12 residues. Looked up from germline, CDR1 is KGHSH and CDR2 is LQKENI. Written as DNA, the CDR3 is TGTGCCAGCTCAGAGGGCCCAGATACGCAGTATTTT. As protein: CASSEGPDTQYF.

The chain has TRBV5-5 and TRBJ1-4, with D perhaps matching TRBD1 (6 bases). Germline V gives CDR1 SGHKS, CDR2 YYEKEE (reference sequence). The length of the CDR3 is 15 residues. V lost 0 bases and J lost 5, with 11 bases in between. Written as DNA, the CDR3 is TGTGCCAGCAGCTTGGATCCTGGGGGCAATGAAAAACTGTTTTTT. Encoded protein: CASSLDPGGNEKLFF.

The chain joins TRBV7-9 to TRBJ1-5; 8 bases line up with TRBD1. With 5 bases clipped from V and 5 bases from J, the junction kept 2 bases outside the gene matches. CDR1 and CDR2 (germline): SEHNR, FQNEAQ (reference sequence). The CDR3 spans 13 residues. CDR3 residues: CASSLTGDQPQHF. CDR3 nucleotides: TGTGCCAGCAGCCTGACAGGGGATCAGCCCCAGCATTTT.

V is TRBV18 and J is TRBJ1-2, with 9 bases that match TRBD1. In germline, CDR1 is KGHSH, CDR2 LQKENI. The J segment lost 2 bases and the V segment lost 5 bases, leaving 9 bases of the junction unmatched. The CDR3 has 16 amino acids. CDR3 coding DNA: TGTGCCAGCTCATCCGCCGGGACAGGGACCAACTATGGCTACACCTTC. This codes for CASSSAGTGTNYGYTF.

V usage is TRBV3-1 (or the pseudogene TRBV3-2) and J usage is TRBJ2-1, with 8 positions matching TRBD1. The CDR3 extends over 15 amino acids. The V segment lost 1 base and the J segment 9 bases; nucleotides outside the gene matches: 8. Germline V CDR1 and CDR2: LGHDT, YNNKEL (reference sequence). The CDR3 is CASSQARTGLAEQFF. For the CDR3, the DNA is TGTGCCAGCAGCCAAGCGCGGACAGGGTTGGCTGAGCAGTTCTTC.

The V and J genes are TRBV7-8 and TRBJ1-5; possible D gene TRBD1, 5 bases. This CDR3 is built from 15 residues. Germline V gene lookup returns CDR1 SGHVS and CDR2 FQNEAQ. The ends were cut back, 2 bases at V and 3 bases at J, with 11 bases in the middle. The CDR3 loop is CASSLLSGSNQPQHF. The DNA for the CDR3 is TGTGCCAGCAGCTTACTGTCAGGGTCCAATCAGCCCCAGCATTTT.

The rearrangement joins TRBV3-1 (or the pseudogene TRBV3-2) to TRBJ2-1; weak D call: TRBD2 (7 bases). V was clipped by 2 bases and J by 9 bases, with 14 bases between them. In germline, CDR1 is LGHDT, CDR2 YNNKEL (reference sequence). This CDR3 contains 14 residues. CDR3 nucleotide sequence: TGTGCCAGCAGCCAAAGAGGGGGGGCTTTTGAGCAGTTCTTC. As protein: CASSQRGGAFEQFF.

The rearrangement joins TRBV4-2 to TRBJ1-6; 10 bases fit TRBD1. The CDR3 has 16 amino acids. In germline, CDR1 is LGHNA, CDR2 YNFKEQ. The V segment lost 4 bases and the J segment 8 bases; nucleotides outside the gene matches: 8. CDR3 nucleotide sequence: TGTGCCAGCAGCCTAGTTTCGGGGACAGGGGATTCACCCCTCCACTTT. As protein: CASSLVSGTGDSPLHF.

The rearrangement links TRBV7-2 to TRBJ1-6; TRBD1 matches 7 bases. From germline, CDR1 is SGHTA and CDR2 FQGNSA. This CDR3 comprises 16 residues. Trimming at V came to 5 bases and at J to 7 bases, leaving 11 bases not matched to a gene. The CDR3 is CASSTGRGLGNSPLHF. The CDR3 nucleotides are TGTGCCAGCAGCACGGGCAGGGGGTTGGGGAATTCACCCCTCCACTTT.

The V call is TRBV19, the J call TRBJ1-1; 9 bases agree with TRBD1. Unmatched junction bases numbered 7, after V lost 4 bases and J lost 4 bases. The CDR3 length is 15 residues. The germline gives CDR1 LNHDA, CDR2 SQIVND (reference sequence). The CDR3 DNA sequence: TGTGCCAGTAGTACAGGACAGGGGAGCATCACTGAAGCTTTCTTT. Its protein product is CASSTGQGSITEAFF.

The genes are TRBV10-3 and TRBJ1-2, with TRBD1 identical over 10 bases. Germline loops: CDR1 ENHRY, CDR2 SYGVKD. After removal of 4 bases from V and 6 bases from J, the junction contained 5 bases not matched to a gene. The CDR3 sequence is 14 residues long. CDR3 in amino acids: CAISGQGAEDGYTF. The CDR3 nucleotides are TGTGCCATCAGTGGACAGGGGGCTGAGGATGGCTACACCTTC.

The chain carries TRBV18 and TRBJ1-6; 8 nucleotides line up with TRBD1. The CDR3 runs to 19 residues. With V trimmed by 4 bases and J by 13 bases, 24 bases remained unmatched. Germline assignment: CDR1 KGHSH and CDR2 LQKENI. CDR3 sequence: CASSLKDRVRANGLTPLHF. CDR3 bases: TGTGCCAGCTCACTCAAGGACAGGGTTCGGGCAAATGGTCTCACCCCCCTCCACTTT.

This chain connects TRBV10-1 to TRBJ2-5; no definite D call. This CDR3 is 14 amino acids long. Germline CDR1 reads WNHNN; CDR2 reads SYGVQD (reference sequence). Trimming removed 8 bases from V and 7 bases from J, with 20 bases in between. The CDR3 bases are TGCGCCAGCTCCGACACGAGCCTCATGGGGACCCAGTACTTC. Encoded protein: CASSDTSLMGTQYF.

This clone was observed once. The chain employs TRBV18 and TRBJ1-2, with 7 bases fitting TRBD1. This CDR3 region has 13 residues. CDR1 KGHSH and CDR2 LQKENI come from the germline V gene. V was pared by 2 bases and J by 5 bases, with 2 bases of the junction left unmatched. CDR3 DNA sequence: TGTGCCAGCTCACCAGGGACAGTTTATGGCTACACCTTC. Protein: CASSPGTVYGYTF.

V gene TRBV5-8 combines with J gene TRBJ1-2; a weak D match, TRBD1 (5 bases). Germline CDR1 reads SGHTS; CDR2 reads YDEGEE. This CDR3 is 15 amino acids long. V lost 3 bases and J 5 bases, leaving 17 bases between the germline ends. CDR3 sequence: CASSSPRDSIYGYTF. The CDR3 nucleotides read TGTGCCAGCAGCTCCCCCCGCGACAGCATTTATGGCTACACCTTC.

The chain is built from TRBV18 and TRBJ1-6; D is unclear. Per germline, CDR1 KGHSH and CDR2 LQKENI. Between the trimmed V and J ends, which lost 0 bases and 8 bases, there was a span of 11 bases. The CDR3 is 15 residues long. The CDR3: CASSPPSKPDSPLHF. DNA of the CDR3: TGTGCCAGCTCACCACCGAGCAAGCCTGATTCACCCCTCCACTTT.

The chain recombines TRBV7-9 with TRBJ1-1, with a weak D call TRBD1 (5 bases). V was trimmed by 5 bases and J by 4 bases, leaving 17 bases between them. CDR1 SEHNR and CDR2 FQNEAQ come from the germline V gene (reference sequence). CDR3 length: 15 residues. The CDR3 is CASSHRTTQVTEAFF. CDR3 DNA: TGTGCCAGCAGCCACAGGACAACTCAGGTCACTGAAGCTTTCTTT. Supplemented by reference TRBV7-9 and TRBJ1-1, the full variable domain reads DTGVSQNPRHKITKRGQNVTFRCDPISEHNRLYWYRQTLGQGPEFLTYFQNEAQLEKSRLLSDRFSAERPKGSFSTLEIQRTEQGDSAMYLCASSHRTTQVTEAFFGQGTRLTVV.